A single sample gave rise to the 19 T cell receptor beta chains below, sequenced in a study of T cell repertoires in cytomegalovirus infection. MiXCR, applied by TCRdb to the reads, yields one record per CDR3 protein. In the table there are roughly 90,000 distinct CDR3 sequences, approximately 24% of which are singletons. Antigens of these TCRs are unknown. Sequencing used CD8+ T cells from cultured PBMCs, obtained from culture after CMV antigen stimulation. The receptors here all came from a human donor in good health (CMV status not recorded). Some clones in this sample may be carry-over from other donors' samples.

This sequence joins TRBV15 and TRBJ1-2; D unresolved. This CDR3 is built from 17 residues. Germline CDR1 and CDR2: LNHNV and YYDKDF (reference sequence). V was trimmed by 0 bases and J by 7 bases, leaving 21 bases between them. The CDR3 DNA sequence: TGTGCCACCAGCAGAGATCTGTCCTTTGACAACCGGGGTGGCTACACCTTC. Its translation is CATSRDLSFDNRGGYTF.

This clonotype was picked up many times. The J gene is TRBJ2-7, the V gene TRBV7-2; 11 nucleotides agree with TRBD2. The CDR3 is 17 residues long. The germline V gene encodes CDR1 SGHTA and CDR2 FQGNSA. V gave up 5 bases and J gave up 1 base; unmatched junction bases: 10. The CDR3 DNA is TGTGCCAGCAGCCAAGGACTAGCGGGCTTAGTTTCCTACGAGCAGTACTTC. Its protein is CASSQGLAGLVSYEQYF. The whole variable domain, remainder taken from reference TRBV7-2 and TRBJ2-7, is GAGVSQSPSNKVTEKGKDVELRCDPISGHTALYWYRQSLGQGLEFLIYFQGNSAPDKSGLPSDRFSAERTGGSVSTLTIQRTQQEDSAVYLCASSQGLAGLVSYEQYFGPGTRLTVT.

This clonotype was counted only a few times. The chain is built from TRBV5-5 and TRBJ2-7, with 12 nucleotides matching TRBD2. Per the germline V gene, CDR1 is SGHKS and CDR2 is YYEKEE (reference sequence). V lost 0 bases to trimming and J lost 2 bases; unmatched junction nucleotides: 3. The CDR3 contains 16 residues. The CDR3 sequence: CASSLGLAGEPYEQYF. The CDR3 DNA sequence: TGTGCCAGCAGCTTGGGACTAGCGGGAGAACCCTACGAGCAGTACTTC.

This clonotype was observed at least ten times. This chain connects TRBV6-1 to TRBJ1-1, with D hard to call. The CDR3 loop spans 15 amino acids. Trimming removed 1 base at V and 3 bases at J, with 12 bases between. Germline lookup yields CDR1 MNHNS and CDR2 SASEGT. CDR3 nucleotides: TGTGCCAGCAGTGAAGTGAGGGCCGGGGACACTGAAGCTTTCTTT. Translating it yields CASSEVRAGDTEAFF.

This clonotype was found a few times. This chain uses TRBV27 with TRBJ2-1, with 15 bases aligning to TRBD2. Germline CDR1 reads MNHEY; CDR2 reads SMNVEV (reference sequence). Trimming removed 3 bases from V and 10 bases from J; junction bases left unmatched: 13. This CDR3 is 18 amino acids long. The CDR3 protein is CASSFSGLAGGRPGEQFF. The CDR3 bases are TGTGCCAGCAGTTTTTCGGGACTAGCGGGAGGACGTCCAGGGGAGCAGTTCTTC.

This clonotype was counted between two and nine times. V is TRBV6-2 or TRBV6-3 and J is TRBJ2-7; D is undetermined. There are 14 residues in the CDR3. CDR1 is MNHEY and CDR2 is SVGEGT in the germline V gene. Deletions cut 8 bases from V and 0 bases from J, with 14 bases between. In DNA, the CDR3 is TGTGCCAGCGTATCCAGGCTTCACTCCTACGAGCAGTACTTC. This gives the protein CASVSRLHSYEQYF.

This clonotype has ten or more counts. The chain recombines TRBV7-2 with TRBJ2-2, with 11 bases aligning to TRBD2. Germline CDR1 reads SGHTA; CDR2 reads FQGNSA. CDR3 length equals 16 residues. With 5 bases clipped from V and 8 bases from J, the junction kept 10 bases outside the gene matches. The CDR3 loop reads CASSGLAGGPSGELFF. The CDR3 DNA reads TGTGCCAGCAGCGGGTTAGCGGGAGGGCCTTCGGGGGAGCTGTTTTTT.

This chain connects TRBV6-5 to TRBJ2-4; TRBD1 aligns across 8 bases. The ends lost 0 bases at V and 0 bases at J; junction bases unmatched: 1. The CDR3 runs to 16 residues. From germline, CDR1 is MNHEY and CDR2 SVGAGI. For the CDR3, the DNA is TGTGCCAGCAGTTACTCTGACAGGGGAGCCAAAAACATTCAGTACTTC. Residues: CASSYSDRGAKNIQYF.

The J gene is TRBJ1-1, the V gene TRBV19, with 12 bases identical to TRBD1. CDR1 is LNHDA, CDR2 SQIVND, per germline (reference sequence). Losses at the gene ends were 6 bases for V and 5 bases for J; bases not matched to a gene: 7. This CDR3 has 15 residues. This CDR3 is CASSWDRGQRTEAFF. CDR3 bases: TGTGCCAGTAGCTGGGACAGGGGGCAGCGGACTGAAGCTTTCTTT.

This clonotype showed up just a few times. This chain joins TRBV9 and TRBJ2-1, with D possibly matching TRBD2 (6 bases). Germline V gene lookup returns CDR1 SGDLS and CDR2 YYNGEE. V lost 2 bases and J 5 bases, leaving 17 bases between the germline ends. This CDR3 is built from 16 residues. Here the CDR3 DNA reads TGTGCCAGCAGCGTCTACGCCGGGACTGACGACAATGAGCAGTTCTTC. It is translated as CASSVYAGTDDNEQFF.

The rearrangement joins TRBV6-2 or TRBV6-3 to TRBJ2-3, with D unclear. The V end was cut by 0 bases, the J end by 6 bases, with 22 bases between. The CDR3 runs 18 residues. Germline CDR1 MNHEY, CDR2 SVGEGT. The CDR3 DNA is TGTGCCAGCAGTTACTCGGATTATGAGCCCTTAAATTTGGATACGCAGTATTTT. The encoded protein is CASSYSDYEPLNLDTQYF.

At least ten counts were recorded for this clonotype. The chain is built from TRBV7-2 and TRBJ1-2; 8 nucleotides line up with TRBD1. This CDR3 has 14 residues. The germline CDR1 and CDR2 sequences are SGHTA and FQGNSA. Unmatched junction bases numbered 7, after V lost 2 bases and J lost 8 bases. The CDR3 is CASSLSGTGGGYTF. CDR3 sequence (DNA): TGTGCCAGCAGCTTATCCGGGACAGGCGGAGGCTACACCTTC.

This clonotype was picked up a small number of times. The rearrangement links TRBV7-9 to TRBJ2-3; D not resolved. The V and J ends lost 5 bases and 7 bases respectively, with 13 bases between them. Germline-derived CDR1 and CDR2 are SEHNR and FQNEAQ (reference sequence). This CDR3 has 13 residues. This chain's CDR3 is CASSEQTRNTQYF. CDR3 nucleotide sequence: TGTGCCAGCAGCGAACAGACCCGAAATACGCAGTATTTT. The full variable domain, completed using reference TRBV7-9 and TRBJ2-3, is DTGVSQNPRHKITKRGQNVTFRCDPISEHNRLYWYRQTLGQGPEFLTYFQNEAQLEKSRLLSDRFSAERPKGSFSTLEIQRTEQGDSAMYLCASSEQTRNTQYFGPGTRLTVL.

The V and J genes are TRBV18 and TRBJ2-5; 13 nucleotides match TRBD2. This CDR3 comprises 16 residues. V was clipped by 3 bases and J by 4 bases; unmatched bases: 5. Germline CDR1 is KGHSH and CDR2 is LQKENI. The CDR3 sequence is CASSPPGLAGPETQYF. CDR3 sequence (DNA): TGTGCCAGCTCACCGCCGGGACTAGCGGGACCAGAGACCCAGTACTTC.

The chain uses TRBV4-3 and TRBJ2-5; no firm D call. Germline CDR1 and CDR2: LGHNA and YSLEER. Trimming took 0 bases from V and 2 from J, leaving 10 bases between them. The CDR3 is 15 amino acids. CDR3 nucleotides: TGCGCCAGCAGCCAAGATTTTATGGCTCAAGAGACCCAGTACTTC. Its protein is CASSQDFMAQETQYF.

This chain connects TRBV18 to TRBJ1-1; the match to TRBD1 covers 8 bases. The germline CDR1 and CDR2 sequences are KGHSH and LQKENI. CDR3 length equals 13 residues. J lost 7 bases, V lost 3 bases, and 4 bases had no gene match. The CDR3 region has the DNA TGTGCCAGCTCACCCACAGGGGGGCTTGAAGCTTTCTTT. Translation gives CASSPTGGLEAFF.

This clonotype was found many times. This rearrangement joins TRBV12-3 or TRBV12-4 to TRBJ1-2; possibly TRBD1 for D (5 bases). Trimming pared 5 bases from V and 2 bases from J, leaving 9 bases between. The CDR3 contains 13 residues. In DNA form, the CDR3 reads TGTGCCAGCAGTCCATGGGGGAACTATGGCTACACCTTC. Translating it yields CASSPWGNYGYTF.

The chain has TRBV4-3 and TRBJ1-3, with D perhaps TRBD1 (5 bases). V gave up 4 bases and J gave up 3 bases, with 13 bases separating them. This CDR3 is built from 15 residues. Germline CDR1 is LGHNA and CDR2 is YSLEER. Here the CDR3 DNA reads TGCGCCAGCAGCCGCGGCCAGACAGATGGAAACACCATATATTTT. Protein: CASSRGQTDGNTIYF.

This clonotype was detected only a few times. The chain has TRBV6-5 and TRBJ1-4, with D possibly matching TRBD1 (5 bases). This CDR3 spans 17 amino acids. V was trimmed by 5 bases and J by 2 bases, leaving 18 bases between them. Germline V gene lookup returns CDR1 MNHEY and CDR2 SVGAGI. CDR3 region: CASSPSGNHGTNEKLFF. The CDR3 DNA reads as TGTGCCAGCAGTCCCTCAGGGAATCACGGGACTAATGAAAAACTGTTTTTT.